A single sample is the source of the 6 T cell receptor beta chains below, sequenced in a study of blood T cell repertoires in COVID-19. Some clones are missing from TCRdb's copy, which holds only in-frame ones; the method was immunoSEQ multiplex PCR. The sample lists 90,000 to 100,000 clones; more than 65% were seen once. The specimen was peripheral blood. Every receptor here comes from a man between 60 and 75 years old with acute or convalescent COVID-19.

This sequence joins TRBV9 and TRBJ2-1; a weak D match, TRBD2 (7 bases). CDR3 length: 19 amino acids. The germline V and J ends were trimmed by 2 bases and 7 bases, with 28 bases remaining between them. In germline, CDR1 is SGDLS, CDR2 YYNGEE. CDR3 sequence: CASSVGLRGGGQKGNEQFF. Written as DNA, the CDR3 is TGTGCCAGCAGCGTCGGCCTCCGAGGGGGGGGGCAAAAGGGTAATGAGCAGTTCTTC.

This clone was found a few times. J is TRBJ2-7 and V is TRBV9; TRBD1 is a possible D gene (5 bases). Germline assignment: CDR1 SGDLS and CDR2 YYNGEE. The CDR3 has 13 amino acids. Trimming shortened V by 3 bases and J by 1 base, and 8 bases separated the two germline ends. The CDR3 bases are TGTGCCAGCAGCGGTGGACATTCCTACGAGCAGTACTTC. Its translation: CASSGGHSYEQYF.

The rearrangement uses TRBV11-3 and TRBJ2-1; no firm D call. Trimming removed 0 bases at V and 7 bases at J, with 7 bases between. Germline V gene data show CDR1 as SGHNT and CDR2 as YENEEA. The CDR3 sequence is 13 residues long. CDR3 residues: CASSLDPRNEQFF. The CDR3 nucleotides are TGTGCCAGCAGCTTAGATCCTAGGAATGAGCAGTTCTTC.

This chain uses TRBV18 with TRBJ2-5; 8 bases map to TRBD1. Germline CDR1 KGHSH, CDR2 LQKENI. V lost 6 bases, J lost 4 bases, and 10 bases stayed unmatched. The CDR3 contains 15 residues. Written as DNA, the CDR3 is TGTGCCAGCTCTCGAGGACAGGGTATTACAGAGACCCAGTACTTC. It codes for CASSRGQGITETQYF. The whole variable domain, filled in from reference TRBV18 and TRBJ2-5, reads NAGVMQNPRHLVRRRGQEARLRCSPMKGHSHVYWYRQLPEEGLKFMVYLQKENIIDESGMPKERFSAEFPKEGPSILRIQQVVRGDSAAYFCASSRGQGITETQYFGPGTRLLVL.

The chain is built from TRBV5-4 and TRBJ1-1; D perhaps matches TRBD1 (5 bases). The length of the CDR3 is 13 residues. V was trimmed by 4 bases and J by 6 bases, leaving 13 bases between them. Germline CDR1 is SGHNT and CDR2 is YYREEE (reference sequence). CDR3 protein: CASSRAGGAEAFF. The DNA for the CDR3 is TGTGCCAGCAGCCGTGCGGGGGGGGCTGAAGCTTTCTTT. The complete variable domain, with remaining parts taken from reference TRBV5-4 and TRBJ1-1, reads ETGVTQSPTHLIKTRGQQVTLRCSSQSGHNTVSWYQQALGQGPQFIFQYYREEENGRGNFPPRFSGLQFPNYSSELNVNALELDDSALYLCASSRAGGAEAFFGQGTRLTVV.

Notes on this clone: The sample has other DNA sequences that encode this CDR3 too. The J gene is TRBJ2-7, the V gene TRBV11-2, with D uncertain. Germline V CDR1 and CDR2: SGHAT, FQNNGV. The CDR3 extends over 11 amino acids. The ends were cut back, 1 base at V and 7 bases at J, with 5 bases in the middle. Here the CDR3 DNA reads TGTGCCAGCAGCTTAGTATTAGAGCAGTACTTC. Translation gives CASSLVLEQYF. The full variable domain, in which reference TRBV11-2 and TRBJ2-7 provide the parts outside the CDR3, is EAGVAQSPRYKIIEKRQSVAFWCNPISGHATLYWYQQILGQGPKLLIQFQNNGVVDDSQLPKDRFSAERLKGVDSTLKIQPAKLEDSAVYLCASSLVLEQYFGPGTRLTVT.